These T cell receptor beta chains were read from a single sample in a study of shared clonotypes between healthy human individuals. Sequencing used immunoSEQ multiplex PCR; TCRdb keeps in-frame clones, though not all of them. The sample contains roughly 1,000,000 clones, more than 75% of which appear only once. Material: memory CD4+ T cells from PBMCs. The receptors were sampled from a man between 18 and 29 years old in good health. Some clones in this sample may be carry-over from other donors' samples. Both conserved end residues are trimmed from each CDR3. Size is omitted from some rows. Given values are once, few, many or a class for expanded clones.

size | V | CDR3
- | TRBV5-4 | ASSFLAGSQETQY
many | TRBV28 | ALGPMNTEAF
- | TRBV19 | ASSIGGASSADTQY
once | TRBV9 | ASSVVLGEQF
- | TRBV29-1 | SVEGMRRDEQY
- | TRBV4-2 | ASSQDEGRADGYT
- | TRBV2 | ASRDSSNTGELF
- | TRBV6-5 | ASRHRLEGSYEQY
- | TRBV5-4 | ASSLARAVGGYT
- | TRBV7-2 | ASSLASRQGGFTEAF
- | TRBV28 | ASSYRNPIEKLF
- | TRBV9 | ASSPSRIGQIREQF
- | TRBV6-6 | ARTKGQGNTGELF
many | TRBV5-6 | ASSLGGDQPQH
- | TRBV15 | ATSQGGSRGYT
- | TRBV6-4 | ASSVSGTSGSDTQY
- | TRBV4-2 | ASSQDPAGYSNQPQH
- | TRBV28 | ASSLSPWGAGAYNEQF
few | TRBV25-1 | ASSSGANVLT
- | TRBV29-1 | SVAATENTEAF
- | TRBV5-4 | ASSPLGNTEAF
- | TRBV7-8 | ASNLPPGLAAERQF
- | TRBV19 | ASSWTGTEAGELF
few | TRBV6-5 | ASSYGQGAAYGYT
- | TRBV28 | ASSSASGRTDTQY
few | TRBV19 | ASSIWGPTTGSYGYT
many | TRBV5-1 | ASSLNTNYGYT
- | TRBV5-4 | ASSLGGGTGGHQPQH
- | TRBV7-2 | ASSLYPGLSEKLF
- | TRBV6-5 | ASSYSRWDSGNEQF
- | TRBV19 | ASSMTGPYNEQF
few | TRBV5-1 | ASSLAVGNYEQY
- | TRBV9 | ASRGEDRLYNEQF
- | TRBV5-1 | ASSWRGGLRQETQY
- | TRBV2 | ATQGTGELF
- | TRBV6-1 | ASSEASGYILGERTQY
once | TRBV2 | ASSEARSSEQY
- | TRBV5-1 | ASNIGLAQPTGELF
- | TRBV20-1 | SALREDTQY
- | TRBV11-2 | ASSLVPGANYNEQF
- | TRBV18 | ASSPQGTGLRIVNEQF
- | TRBV27 | ASSLKGGYLRTGELF
- | TRBV5-1 | ASSLVRTGDTDTQY
- | TRBV6-6 | ASSKPPGTEQF
- | TRBV7-2 | ASSLGVHFTDTQY
- | TRBV9 | ASSVELVIGELF
- | TRBV25-1 | ASRGGLNTYEQY
- | TRBV2 | ATSQGTSTRGYAV
- | TRBV7-3 | ASSLPRTGGELF
- | TRBV7-2 | ASSLFPTSGGGETQY
- | TRBV13 | ASSLVSSTPTSGNTIY
- | TRBV7-2 | ASSLSNYGYT
few | TRBV11-2 | ASSLFRLTNTEAF
once | TRBV5-6 | ASSPGTGARETQY